The present TCR beta chain was sequenced within a study of follicular helper T cells after annual influenza vaccination. The germline V and J ends were trimmed by 8 bases and 3 bases, with 16 bases remaining between them. The CDR3 extends over 14 amino acids. CDR1 LNHDA and CDR2 SQIVND come from the germline V gene (reference sequence). Time point described: 2015-2016 season, 7 days after influenza vaccination. Per time point, roughly 40-100 mL of blood was sampled. Assay used: immunoSEQ multiplex PCR; TCRdb lists only in-frame clones, some missing. This table has roughly 9,800 clones, around 80% appearing once.

The chain recombines TRBV19 with TRBJ1-2; tentative D call: TRBD1 (6 bases). The sequence was obtained from an adult who received the influenza vaccine. Specimen: CXCR5+ CD38- circulating T follicular helper cells from blood, collected 7 days after influenza vaccination. Subset indicated: circulating Tfh, non-naive CD4+CXCR5+PD-1+ (ICOS+CD38+ or ICOS-CD38-). CDR3 protein: CASRWTVVDYGYTF. The CDR3 DNA reads TGTGCCAGTCGATGGACAGTAGTCGACTATGGCTACACCTTC.